This entry lists 2 T cell receptor beta chains sequenced from one sample in a study of monozygotic twins with inflammatory bowel disease (dated by TCRdb to the late 2010s). The library was built by means of 5' RACE. Reads for this sample came from an Illumina HiSeq 2500. Each CDR3 protein sequence appears as one entry after TCRdb reprocessed the reads, and no DNA is included. In this sample's table one finds hundreds of thousands of distinct CDR3 sequences. The leading ten clones occupy 2% to 2.5% of the sample. The sequenced sample was blood. The receptors were gathered from a human donor with ulcerative colitis or Crohn's disease, or a healthy co-twin of an affected twin (not recorded which).

V usage is TRBV12-3 or TRBV12-4 and J usage is TRBJ1-6. The length of the CDR3 is 13 residues. The CDR3 protein is CASSLGRYSPLHF.

J is TRBJ2-3 and V is TRBV10-3; with no DNA, the TCRdb D assignment of TRBD2 cannot be verified. Germline-derived CDR1 and CDR2 are ENHRY and SYGVKD. This CDR3 spans 15 amino acids. CDR3 amino acids: CASSGASGITDTQYF.